This record looks at one T cell receptor (beta chain) sequence and its context. Antigen unknown. The sample is drawn from a study of CD8 T cell repertoires and HIV-1 epitope variants. Study details: Each of Twenty-five Gag and Nef epitope peptides stimulated a separate culture. Controls included no peptide, Ebola AY9 epitope, and a CMV, EBV, flu pool. Cultures ran around ten days, with IL-2, IL-7 and IL-15 added on days 3 and 7. An uncultured baseline aliquot held 1M T cells.

The method was immunoSEQ multiplex PCR; TCRdb's version includes in-frame clones alone and lacks a portion of them. The table has over 4,500 clones, roughly two thirds seen once. Trimming took off 4 bases at V and 2 bases at J, with 14 bases between the two ends. The CDR3 is 15 amino acids. The V gene is TRBV7-1, the J gene TRBJ1-2; no clear D. TRBV7-1 is identified as an open reading frame with a role that is uncertain. This receptor was taken from a male donor with HIV. The sequenced sample consisted of cultured CD8+ T cells derived from PBMCs. The CDR3 DNA follows: TGTGCCAGCAGCTTAGAAGAGGTTTCGAACTATGGCTACACCTTC. Translation: CASSLEEVSNYGYTF.